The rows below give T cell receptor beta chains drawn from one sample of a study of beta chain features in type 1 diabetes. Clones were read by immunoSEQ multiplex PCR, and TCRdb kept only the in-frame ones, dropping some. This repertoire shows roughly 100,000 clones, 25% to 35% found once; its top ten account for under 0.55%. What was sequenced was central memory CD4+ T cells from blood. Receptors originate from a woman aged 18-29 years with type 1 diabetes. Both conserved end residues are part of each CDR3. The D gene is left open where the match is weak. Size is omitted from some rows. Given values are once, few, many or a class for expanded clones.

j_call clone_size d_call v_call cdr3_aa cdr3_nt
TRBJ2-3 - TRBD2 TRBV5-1 CASSLSGRAADTQYF TGCGCCAGCAGCTTAAGCGGGAGGGCCGCGGATACGCAGTATTTT
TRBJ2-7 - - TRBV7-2 CASSLVSGSEYEQYF TGTGCCAGCAGCTTAGTGTCCGGGAGTGAGTACGAGCAGTACTTC
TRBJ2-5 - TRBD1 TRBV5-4 CASSDGTGLGQETQYF TGTGCCAGCAGCGATGGGACAGGTCTTGGGCAAGAGACCCAGTACTTC
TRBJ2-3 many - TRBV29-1 CSVGVAALTDTQYF TGCAGCGTTGGTGTGGCGGCACTAACAGATACGCAGTATTTT
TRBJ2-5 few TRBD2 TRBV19 CASSPFGAGGGETQYF TGTGCCAGTAGTCCCTTTGGGGCGGGAGGAGGAGAGACCCAGTACTTC
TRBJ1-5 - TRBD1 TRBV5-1 CASSVQGDQPQHF TGCGCCAGCAGCGTGCAGGGGGATCAGCCCCAGCATTTT
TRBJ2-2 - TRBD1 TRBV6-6 CASRINRDRNTGELFF TGTGCCAGCAGAATTAACCGGGACAGGAACACCGGGGAGCTGTTTTTT
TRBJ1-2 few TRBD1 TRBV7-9 CASSRTGGVWGYTF TGTGCCAGCAGCAGGACAGGGGGCGTCTGGGGCTACACCTTC
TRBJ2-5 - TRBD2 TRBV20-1 CSAGGDKTQYF TGCAGTGCTGGGGGGGATAAGACCCAGTACTTC
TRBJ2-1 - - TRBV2 CASSLGDEQFF TGTGCCAGCAGCCTAGGGGATGAGCAGTTCTTC
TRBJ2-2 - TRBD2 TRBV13 CASSPNPSGAGELFF TGTGCCAGCAGTCCTAACCCTAGCGGAGCCGGGGAGCTGTTTTTT
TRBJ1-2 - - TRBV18 CASSRADGYGYTF TGTGCCAGCTCACGGGCAGACGGCTATGGCTACACCTTC
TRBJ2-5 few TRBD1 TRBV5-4 CASSLPRRGQGKETQYF TGTGCCAGCAGCTTGCCCCGGAGAGGACAGGGGAAAGAGACCCAGTACTTC
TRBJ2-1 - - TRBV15 CATSRDPGEIVIEQFF TGTGCCACCAGCAGAGATCCCGGAGAAATTGTTATCGAGCAGTTCTTC
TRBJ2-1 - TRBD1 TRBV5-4 CASSGGQGSNEQFF TGTGCCAGCAGCGGCGGACAGGGGTCGAATGAGCAGTTCTTC
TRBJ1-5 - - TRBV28 CATGGVLAQHF TGTGCCACGGGGGGGGTATTGGCCCAGCATTTT
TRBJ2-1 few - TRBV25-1 CASSASNEQFF TGTGCCAGCAGTGCCAGCAATGAGCAGTTCTTC
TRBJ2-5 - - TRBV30 CAWSVLGSAKETQYF TGTGCCTGGAGTGTATTGGGCTCAGCCAAAGAGACCCAGTACTTC
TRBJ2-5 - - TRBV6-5 CASSYTHGETQYF TGTGCCAGCAGTTACACCCACGGGGAGACCCAGTACTTC
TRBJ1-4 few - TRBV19 CASSMGRGEKLFF TGTGCCAGTAGTATGGGCAGGGGAGAAAAACTGTTTTTT
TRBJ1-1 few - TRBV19 CASRPLTGRAFF TGTGCCAGTAGGCCCCTTACAGGGCGAGCTTTCTTT
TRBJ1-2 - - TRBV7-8 CASSLDDRLGYTF TGTGCCAGCAGCTTAGACGACAGGCTGGGCTACACCTTC
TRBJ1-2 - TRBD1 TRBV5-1 CASSIQPPSTGINYGYTF TGCGCCAGCAGCATCCAGCCTCCATCGACAGGGATTAACTATGGCTACACCTTC
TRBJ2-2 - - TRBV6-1 CASTVAELGELFF TGTGCCAGCACGGTAGCGGAGCTGGGGGAGCTGTTTTTT
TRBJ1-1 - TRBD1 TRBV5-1 CASSLAGQGAGNTEAFF TGCGCCAGCAGCTTGGCGGGACAGGGGGCAGGGAACACTGAAGCTTTCTTT
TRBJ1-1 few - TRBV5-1 CASSLGGPSQAFF TGCGCCAGCAGCTTGGGGGGGCCCAGCCAAGCTTTCTTT
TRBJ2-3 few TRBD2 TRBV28 CASTPLGVAGGTDTQYF TGTGCCAGCACCCCCCTCGGAGTAGCGGGAGGAACAGATACGCAGTATTTT
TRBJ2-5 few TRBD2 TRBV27 CASSFRTSQETQYF TGTGCCAGCAGTTTCCGGACTAGCCAAGAGACCCAGTACTTC
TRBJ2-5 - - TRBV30 CAWSVLVQETQYF TGTGCCTGGAGTGTACTTGTCCAAGAGACCCAGTACTTC
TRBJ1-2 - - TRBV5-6 CASSFLSPQGSWGYTF TGTGCCAGCAGCTTCCTTTCCCCGCAGGGATCGTGGGGCTACACCTTC
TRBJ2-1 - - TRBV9 CASSVVGGPNEQFF TGTGCCAGCAGCGTAGTCGGGGGGCCCAATGAGCAGTTCTTC
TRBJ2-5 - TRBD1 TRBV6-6 CASTLQGDETQYF TGTGCCAGCACCCTACAGGGGGACGAGACCCAGTACTTC
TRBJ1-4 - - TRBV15 CATSRDGGGNEKLFF TGTGCCACCAGCAGGGATGGGGGAGGAAATGAAAAACTGTTTTTT